A selection of T cell receptor beta chains follows, all from one sample in a study of T cells after yellow fever vaccination. TCRdb re-analysed the 5' RACE reads in MiXCR, keeping a single row per CDR3 protein. The profile shows 100,000 to 150,000 distinct CDR3 sequences, 13% to 15% of them singletons. Material: CD8+ T cells sorted from PBMCs, obtained 5 days after the yellow fever booster vaccination. The receptors shown here come from a man aged 18 to 29 who received the YFV17D yellow fever vaccine. Both conserved end residues are part of each CDR3. Fields, in order: J gene, clone size, V gene, D gene, CDR3 DNA, CDR3 protein. The D gene is left open where the match is weak. Expanded clones get a size class; other rows say once, few or many, or leave the size out.

j_gene: TRBJ2-3
abundance: -
v_gene: TRBV19
d_gene: TRBD1
CDR3nt: TGTGCCAGTAGTACCGGGACAGGGTGGGTAGATACGCAGTATTTT
CDR3aa: CASSTGTGWVDTQYF

j_gene: TRBJ2-2
abundance: -
v_gene: TRBV7-2
d_gene: -
CDR3nt: TGTGCCAGCAGCTTAGCCGGCTATAACACCGGGGAGCTGTTTTTT
CDR3aa: CASSLAGYNTGELFF

j_gene: TRBJ2-3
abundance: few
v_gene: TRBV6-1
d_gene: TRBD2
CDR3nt: TGTGCCAGCAGTGAAGGGACTAGCGGGGGGGCAGATACGCAGTATTTT
CDR3aa: CASSEGTSGGADTQYF

j_gene: TRBJ1-2
abundance: -
v_gene: TRBV29-1
d_gene: -
CDR3nt: TGCAGCGTTGAAGATCATGAAGGGCCAGGCTATGGCTACACCTTC
CDR3aa: CSVEDHEGPGYGYTF

j_gene: TRBJ1-2
abundance: few
v_gene: TRBV6-2/TRBV6-3
d_gene: -
CDR3nt: TGTGCCAGCAGTCCGCCTCAGCCGTCTGGCTACACCTTC
CDR3aa: CASSPPQPSGYTF

j_gene: TRBJ2-7
abundance: -
v_gene: TRBV29-1
d_gene: -
CDR3nt: TGCAGCGTTGAAAGGAGGGACAACTACGAGCAGTACTTC
CDR3aa: CSVERRDNYEQYF

j_gene: TRBJ2-3
abundance: few
v_gene: TRBV20-1
d_gene: -
CDR3nt: TGCAGTGGGGGGACCTTCGAAACAGATACGCAGTATTTT
CDR3aa: CSGGTFETDTQYF

j_gene: TRBJ2-1
abundance: -
v_gene: TRBV7-9
d_gene: TRBD2
CDR3nt: TGTGCCAGCAGCCCAGCCGGGGGGGGTTTGTACAATGAGCAGTTCTTC
CDR3aa: CASSPAGGGLYNEQFF

j_gene: TRBJ2-2
abundance: few
v_gene: TRBV29-1
d_gene: TRBD1
CDR3nt: TGCAGCGTTCCGGGACAGGCTGGGCCCGGGGAGCTGTTTTTT
CDR3aa: CSVPGQAGPGELFF

j_gene: TRBJ2-3
abundance: many
v_gene: TRBV9
d_gene: TRBD2
CDR3nt: TGTGCCAGCAGCGTAGTAGCGGGGAGGACAGATACGCAGTATTTT
CDR3aa: CASSVVAGRTDTQYF

j_gene: TRBJ1-1
abundance: -
v_gene: TRBV13
d_gene: -
CDR3nt: TGTGCCAGCCTCCTCCGTGGGGGCACTGATGCTTTCTTT
CDR3aa: CASLLRGGTDAFF

j_gene: TRBJ2-2
abundance: few
v_gene: TRBV6-1
d_gene: TRBD2
CDR3nt: TGTCCCGACGGGGGGGGGACGAACACCGGGGAGCTGTTTTTT
CDR3aa: CPDGGGTNTGELFF

j_gene: TRBJ2-4
abundance: -
v_gene: TRBV3-2
d_gene: -
CDR3nt: TGTGCCAGCACCCTGTCGCTAGCCAAAAACATTCAGTACTTC
CDR3aa: CASTLSLAKNIQYF

j_gene: TRBJ1-1
abundance: few
v_gene: TRBV6-1
d_gene: -
CDR3nt: TGTGCCAGCAGGAAAGTGGGGACTCCAACGGAAGCTTTCTTT
CDR3aa: CASRKVGTPTEAFF

j_gene: TRBJ2-5
abundance: few
v_gene: TRBV29-1
d_gene: -
CDR3nt: TGCAGCGTTGTGGGGTCCCAAGAGACCCAGTACTTC
CDR3aa: CSVVGSQETQYF

j_gene: TRBJ2-5
abundance: -
v_gene: TRBV12-3/TRBV12-4
d_gene: TRBD2
CDR3nt: TGTGCCAGCAGGGGACTAGCGGGGGGCCCGAAGGGAGAGACCCAGTACTTC
CDR3aa: CASRGLAGGPKGETQYF

j_gene: TRBJ2-7
abundance: -
v_gene: TRBV27
d_gene: TRBD2
CDR3nt: TGTGCCAGCAGTCCACTGGGACTAGCGGCCTCCTACGAGCAGTACTTC
CDR3aa: CASSPLGLAASYEQYF

j_gene: TRBJ2-3
abundance: -
v_gene: TRBV6-1
d_gene: TRBD2
CDR3nt: TGTGCCAGTGACCTGATGCGGGGGGGCACAGATACGCAGTATTTT
CDR3aa: CASDLMRGGTDTQYF

j_gene: TRBJ1-1
abundance: -
v_gene: TRBV7-2
d_gene: TRBD1
CDR3nt: TGTGCCAGCACCATCAACAGGGGTACTGAAGCTTTCTTT
CDR3aa: CASTINRGTEAFF

j_gene: TRBJ1-3
abundance: few
v_gene: TRBV6-5
d_gene: -
CDR3nt: TGTGCCAGCAGTTACAGCCAGAGCTCTGGAAACACCATATATTTT
CDR3aa: CASSYSQSSGNTIYF

j_gene: TRBJ2-5
abundance: few
v_gene: TRBV12-3/TRBV12-4
d_gene: -
CDR3nt: TGTGCCAGCAGTTGGTCGGATCAAGAGACCCAGTACTTC
CDR3aa: CASSWSDQETQYF

j_gene: TRBJ2-7
abundance: few
v_gene: TRBV6-1
d_gene: TRBD1
CDR3nt: TGTGCCAGCAGTCGGGACAGGGGGGCCCTTGGGAACGAGCAGTACTTC
CDR3aa: CASSRDRGALGNEQYF

j_gene: TRBJ1-1
abundance: few
v_gene: TRBV12-3/TRBV12-4
d_gene: -
CDR3nt: TGTGCCAGCAGTCCGGGGGACTCCGAAATCACTGAAGCTTTCTTT
CDR3aa: CASSPGDSEITEAFF

j_gene: TRBJ1-1
abundance: few
v_gene: TRBV10-1
d_gene: -
CDR3nt: TGCGCCAGCAGTGAAGGGGGACGAGAGAACACTGAAGCTTTCTTT
CDR3aa: CASSEGGRENTEAFF

j_gene: TRBJ2-5
abundance: -
v_gene: TRBV6-1
d_gene: -
CDR3nt: TGTGCCAGCATCCCCCGCCAGGGTTGGGGTCAAGAGACCCAGTACTTC
CDR3aa: CASIPRQGWGQETQYF

j_gene: TRBJ1-1
abundance: few
v_gene: TRBV5-1
d_gene: TRBD1
CDR3nt: TGCGCCAGCAGCTCTGGACAGGGCCACACTGAAGCTTTCTTT
CDR3aa: CASSSGQGHTEAFF

j_gene: TRBJ2-1
abundance: -
v_gene: TRBV19
d_gene: TRBD1
CDR3nt: TGTGCCAGTGAGGGGGCTGAGCAGTTCTTC
CDR3aa: CASEGAEQFF

j_gene: TRBJ1-3
abundance: few
v_gene: TRBV7-6
d_gene: -
CDR3nt: TGTGCCAGCAGCTTACTTCTACAGGGCTCTGGAAACACCATATATTTT
CDR3aa: CASSLLLQGSGNTIYF

j_gene: TRBJ1-1
abundance: -
v_gene: TRBV29-1
d_gene: TRBD1
CDR3nt: TGCAGCGTCGTTACACAGGGGGAGGGTACTGAAGCTTTCTTT
CDR3aa: CSVVTQGEGTEAFF

j_gene: TRBJ2-3
abundance: -
v_gene: TRBV11-2
d_gene: -
CDR3nt: TGTGCCAGCAGCTTACGAGGAATAGGGACAGATACGCAGTATTTT
CDR3aa: CASSLRGIGTDTQYF

j_gene: TRBJ2-5
abundance: many
v_gene: TRBV29-1
d_gene: TRBD2
CDR3nt: TGCAGCGTTGAACTAGCGGGGGACCAACAAGAGACCCAGTACTTC
CDR3aa: CSVELAGDQQETQYF

j_gene: TRBJ2-2
abundance: many
v_gene: TRBV7-2
d_gene: -
CDR3nt: TGTGCCAGCAGCGCTGGTCGGGGGGAGCTGTTTTTT
CDR3aa: CASSAGRGELFF

j_gene: TRBJ2-3
abundance: few
v_gene: TRBV7-6
d_gene: TRBD2
CDR3nt: TGTGCCAGCAGCCCTAGCGGGGGGGCAGATACGCAGTATTTT
CDR3aa: CASSPSGGADTQYF

j_gene: TRBJ1-6
abundance: few
v_gene: TRBV7-8
d_gene: TRBD1
CDR3nt: TGTGCCAGCAGCTTAGCGGCAGGGGGACCCTATAATTCACCCCTCCACTTT
CDR3aa: CASSLAAGGPYNSPLHF

j_gene: TRBJ2-1
abundance: few
v_gene: TRBV10-3
d_gene: -
CDR3nt: TGTGCCATCAGTGGCGCGGGCGGGGCGACTTACAATGAGCAGTTCTTC
CDR3aa: CAISGAGGATYNEQFF

j_gene: TRBJ2-5
abundance: -
v_gene: TRBV27
d_gene: -
CDR3nt: TGTGCCAGCAGTTTAACGCCCCCCTTAGCGGAACCCCAAGAGACCCAGTACTTC
CDR3aa: CASSLTPPLAEPQETQYF

j_gene: TRBJ2-6
abundance: -
v_gene: TRBV12-3/TRBV12-4
d_gene: TRBD1
CDR3nt: TGTGCCAGCAGCCCGGGACAGGGAGGTCTCTACTCTGGGGCCAACGTCCTGACTTTC
CDR3aa: CASSPGQGGLYSGANVLTF

j_gene: TRBJ1-2
abundance: -
v_gene: TRBV4-1
d_gene: TRBD1
CDR3nt: TGCGCCAGCAGCCGAGTGGGGATGACAGGGACGGGCTATGGCTACACCTTC
CDR3aa: CASSRVGMTGTGYGYTF

j_gene: TRBJ2-3
abundance: -
v_gene: TRBV7-2
d_gene: -
CDR3nt: TGTGCCAGCAGCCTTGGGGGGCGGAGCACAGATACGCAGTATTTT
CDR3aa: CASSLGGRSTDTQYF

j_gene: TRBJ2-1
abundance: -
v_gene: TRBV5-4
d_gene: -
CDR3nt: TGTGCCAGCAGCTCCGACAGAAATGAGCAGTTCTTC
CDR3aa: CASSSDRNEQFF

j_gene: TRBJ1-2
abundance: few
v_gene: TRBV7-9
d_gene: TRBD1
CDR3nt: TGTGCCAGCAGCTTAGCCGACATGGGACAGACCGGGGGCTACACCTTC
CDR3aa: CASSLADMGQTGGYTF

j_gene: TRBJ2-1
abundance: few
v_gene: TRBV29-1
d_gene: TRBD2
CDR3nt: TGCAGCCCGCGGCTAGCGGGGCATTACAATGAGCAGTTCTTC
CDR3aa: CSPRLAGHYNEQFF

j_gene: TRBJ2-7
abundance: few
v_gene: TRBV7-9
d_gene: TRBD1
CDR3nt: TGTGCCAGCAGCTCGATCCCTCAGGGGGCCTACTTCGAGCAGTACTTC
CDR3aa: CASSSIPQGAYFEQYF

j_gene: TRBJ2-3
abundance: -
v_gene: TRBV28
d_gene: -
CDR3nt: TGTGCCAGCAACACACTCCGGGACGGAACAGATACGCAGTATTTT
CDR3aa: CASNTLRDGTDTQYF

j_gene: TRBJ2-5
abundance: -
v_gene: TRBV4-3
d_gene: -
CDR3nt: TGCGCCAGCAGCCAAGAAGTAGCAGTCCAAGAGACCCAGTACTTC
CDR3aa: CASSQEVAVQETQYF

j_gene: TRBJ2-6
abundance: -
v_gene: TRBV7-2
d_gene: -
CDR3nt: TGTGCCAGCAGCTCAGAGCGAGTTTCTGGGGCCAACGTCCTGACTTTC
CDR3aa: CASSSERVSGANVLTF

j_gene: TRBJ2-5
abundance: few
v_gene: TRBV25-1
d_gene: -
CDR3nt: TGTGCCAGCAGTGCCGGGACTCCAAAAGAGACCCAGTACTTC
CDR3aa: CASSAGTPKETQYF

j_gene: TRBJ2-1
abundance: -
v_gene: TRBV4-2
d_gene: -
CDR3nt: TGTGCCAGCAGCCAAGTTAGCGGAGCTTACAATGAGCAGTTCTTC
CDR3aa: CASSQVSGAYNEQFF

j_gene: TRBJ2-7
abundance: many
v_gene: TRBV10-2
d_gene: TRBD2
CDR3nt: TGCGCCAGCAGACTAGCGGGGGCCTACGAGCAGTACTTC
CDR3aa: CASRLAGAYEQYF

j_gene: TRBJ2-7
abundance: -
v_gene: TRBV7-2
d_gene: TRBD1
CDR3nt: TGTGCCAGCAGCTCGACAGGGGCCCACTACGAGCAGTACTTC
CDR3aa: CASSSTGAHYEQYF

j_gene: TRBJ1-2
abundance: few
v_gene: TRBV4-3
d_gene: TRBD1
CDR3nt: TGCGCCAGCAGCCAGGGACAGGGCTCTAACTATGGCTACACCTTC
CDR3aa: CASSQGQGSNYGYTF

j_gene: TRBJ1-4
abundance: few
v_gene: TRBV5-1
d_gene: TRBD1
CDR3nt: TGCGCCAGCAGCTTGGGACAGGGGAGCAATGAAAAACTGTTTTTT
CDR3aa: CASSLGQGSNEKLFF

j_gene: TRBJ1-5
abundance: -
v_gene: TRBV5-1
d_gene: TRBD1
CDR3nt: TGCGCCAGCAGCACAGGACAGGACGCAGACGTATATAGCAATCAGCCCCAGCATTTT
CDR3aa: CASSTGQDADVYSNQPQHF

j_gene: TRBJ2-3
abundance: -
v_gene: TRBV6-2/TRBV6-3
d_gene: TRBD2
CDR3nt: TGTGCCAGCAGCCCACGGGGGGGAGCCGGGACTAGTGTCGCAGATACGCAGTATTTT
CDR3aa: CASSPRGGAGTSVADTQYF

j_gene: TRBJ2-3
abundance: few
v_gene: TRBV14
d_gene: -
CDR3nt: TGTGCCAGCAGCCGAATGGATACGCAGTATTTT
CDR3aa: CASSRMDTQYF

j_gene: TRBJ2-3
abundance: many
v_gene: TRBV10-3
d_gene: TRBD1
CDR3nt: TGTGCCATCAGTGAAGGGACAGGGGGGGCAGATACGCAGTATTTT
CDR3aa: CAISEGTGGADTQYF